Listed below are T cell receptor beta chains from one sample, sequenced in a study of identical twins. MiXCR, run by TCRdb on the 5' RACE reads, gives a single entry per CDR3 protein. This sample carries roughly 260,000 distinct CDR3 sequences, over 12% of them seen once, and the ten largest clones take 8.8%. The specimen was memory (CD45RO+) T cells sorted from blood. Receptors were obtained from a woman younger than 35 in good health. CDR3s include the opening cysteine and the closing phenylalanine or tryptophan. Fields, in order: D gene, V gene, clone size, J gene, CDR3 protein, CDR3 DNA. D genes are given only for firm matches. Only part of the rows carry a size: once, few, many, or a class if the clone is expanded.

D gene: .; V gene: TRBV29-1; clone size: .; J gene: TRBJ2-2; CDR3 protein: CSGRRGDTGELFF; CDR3 DNA: TGCAGCGGTCGGAGGGGGGACACCGGGGAGCTGTTTTTT
D gene: .; V gene: TRBV7-6; clone size: few; J gene: TRBJ2-1; CDR3 protein: CASSSRQDNEQFF; CDR3 DNA: TGTGCCAGCAGCTCTAGACAGGACAATGAGCAGTTCTTC
D gene: .; V gene: TRBV20-1; clone size: .; J gene: TRBJ1-4; CDR3 protein: CSAIGPGPLGGKLFF; CDR3 DNA: TGCAGTGCTATAGGCCCGGGTCCCCTGGGGGGAAAACTGTTTTTT
D gene: .; V gene: TRBV9; clone size: .; J gene: TRBJ1-1; CDR3 protein: CASSVEGRGGTEAFF; CDR3 DNA: TGTGCCAGCAGCGTAGAAGGCAGGGGAGGGACTGAAGCTTTCTTT
D gene: .; V gene: TRBV20-1; clone size: few; J gene: TRBJ1-4; CDR3 protein: CSARDRRQTKLFF; CDR3 DNA: TGCAGTGCTAGAGATCGGAGACAGACAAAACTGTTTTTT
D gene: .; V gene: TRBV4-2; clone size: .; J gene: TRBJ2-3; CDR3 protein: CASSQDRLAYEDTQYF; CDR3 DNA: TGTGCCAGCAGCCAAGATCGGCTAGCGTATGAGGATACGCAGTATTTT
D gene: .; V gene: TRBV27; clone size: .; J gene: TRBJ1-5; CDR3 protein: CASSGKPQHF; CDR3 DNA: TGTGCCAGCTCGGGAAAGCCCCAGCATTTT
D gene: .; V gene: TRBV20-1; clone size: .; J gene: TRBJ1-6; CDR3 protein: CSAIADGQSLNSPLHF; CDR3 DNA: TGCAGTGCCATCGCCGACGGACAGAGCCTAAATTCACCCCTCCACTTT
D gene: .; V gene: TRBV5-1; clone size: many; J gene: TRBJ2-7; CDR3 protein: CASSLEVGTYEQYF; CDR3 DNA: TGCGCCAGCAGCTTGGAAGTAGGTACCTACGAGCAGTACTTC
D gene: TRBD1; V gene: TRBV6-5; clone size: few; J gene: TRBJ1-1; CDR3 protein: CASSYDHPGTGAAFF; CDR3 DNA: TGTGCCAGCAGTTACGACCATCCCGGGACAGGGGCTGCTTTCTTT
D gene: .; V gene: TRBV20-1; clone size: many; J gene: TRBJ2-3; CDR3 protein: CSAPTGSDTQYF; CDR3 DNA: TGCAGTGCTCCCACTGGCTCAGATACGCAGTATTTT
D gene: TRBD1; V gene: TRBV27; clone size: .; J gene: TRBJ1-5; CDR3 protein: CASSPWDRSNQPQHF; CDR3 DNA: TGTGCCAGCAGCCCATGGGACAGGAGCAATCAGCCCCAGCATTTT
D gene: TRBD1; V gene: TRBV20-1; clone size: .; J gene: TRBJ2-5; CDR3 protein: CSAHTGVQSRETQYF; CDR3 DNA: TGCAGTGCTCATACAGGGGTCCAATCACGGGAGACCCAGTACTTC
D gene: .; V gene: TRBV12-3/TRBV12-4; clone size: few; J gene: TRBJ2-3; CDR3 protein: CASSPPSSRDTQYF; CDR3 DNA: TGTGCCAGCAGCCCCCCCTCTAGCCGGGATACGCAGTATTTT
D gene: .; V gene: TRBV20-1; clone size: .; J gene: TRBJ2-7; CDR3 protein: CSARDGRGRSYEQYF; CDR3 DNA: TGCAGTGCTAGAGATGGGCGGGGCCGCTCCTACGAGCAGTACTTC
D gene: .; V gene: TRBV6-1; clone size: .; J gene: TRBJ1-2; CDR3 protein: CASRIGYGYTF; CDR3 DNA: TGTGCCAGCAGAATCGGGTATGGCTACACCTTC
D gene: .; V gene: TRBV2; clone size: few; J gene: TRBJ1-2; CDR3 protein: CASSEGFRTQTYGYTF; CDR3 DNA: TGTGCCAGCAGTGAAGGGTTTAGGACCCAAACCTATGGCTACACCTTC
D gene: TRBD1; V gene: TRBV5-1; clone size: .; J gene: TRBJ1-1; CDR3 protein: CASSLGNQPGQRATMNTEAFF; CDR3 DNA: TGCGCCAGCAGCCTGGGGAATCAACCGGGACAGCGAGCCACAATGAACACTGAAGCTTTCTTT
D gene: TRBD1; V gene: TRBV7-2; clone size: once; J gene: TRBJ1-5; CDR3 protein: CASSDRGGTYSNQPQHF; CDR3 DNA: TGTGCCAGCAGCGACAGGGGGGGAACTTATAGCAATCAGCCCCAGCATTTT
D gene: .; V gene: TRBV12-3/TRBV12-4; clone size: .; J gene: TRBJ1-4; CDR3 protein: CACSFGIGALATNEKLFF; CDR3 DNA: TGTGCCTGCAGTTTCGGAATCGGGGCCCTAGCAACTAATGAAAAACTGTTTTTT
D gene: .; V gene: TRBV6-5; clone size: .; J gene: TRBJ1-1; CDR3 protein: CASSYSTGRRGTEAFF; CDR3 DNA: TGTGCCAGCAGTTACTCGACGGGACGCCGGGGGACTGAAGCTTTCTTT
D gene: .; V gene: TRBV30; clone size: few; J gene: TRBJ2-1; CDR3 protein: CAWSARANEQFF; CDR3 DNA: TGTGCCTGGAGTGCCAGGGCCAATGAGCAGTTCTTC
D gene: .; V gene: TRBV24-1; clone size: many; J gene: TRBJ2-1; CDR3 protein: CATSNSANEQFF; CDR3 DNA: TGTGCCACCTCCAACAGTGCGAATGAGCAGTTCTTC
D gene: .; V gene: TRBV7-9; clone size: .; J gene: TRBJ1-1; CDR3 protein: CASSPKERGSATEAFF; CDR3 DNA: TGTGCCAGCAGCCCGAAGGAAAGGGGTTCAGCGACTGAAGCTTTCTTT
D gene: .; V gene: TRBV5-1; clone size: many; J gene: TRBJ1-1; CDR3 protein: CASSLGYQENTEAFF; CDR3 DNA: TGCGCCAGCAGCTTGGGCTATCAGGAGAACACTGAAGCTTTCTTT
D gene: TRBD2; V gene: TRBV3-1; clone size: few; J gene: TRBJ2-3; CDR3 protein: CASSPYGLAGEVNTQYF; CDR3 DNA: TGTGCCAGCAGCCCCTACGGACTAGCGGGAGAAGTAAATACGCAGTATTTT
D gene: TRBD2; V gene: TRBV11-1; clone size: .; J gene: TRBJ2-5; CDR3 protein: CASSYRKFRTSGRQETQYF; CDR3 DNA: TGTGCCAGCAGTTATAGAAAATTTCGCACTAGCGGGAGACAAGAGACCCAGTACTTC
D gene: TRBD2; V gene: TRBV4-3; clone size: .; J gene: TRBJ2-2; CDR3 protein: CASSQLYLAGVGELFF; CDR3 DNA: TGCGCCAGCAGCCAACTGTATCTAGCGGGAGTCGGGGAGCTGTTTTTT
D gene: .; V gene: TRBV20-1; clone size: few; J gene: TRBJ2-1; CDR3 protein: CSALNRANEQFF; CDR3 DNA: TGCAGTGCCCTTAACCGGGCCAATGAGCAGTTCTTC
D gene: .; V gene: TRBV20-1; clone size: .; J gene: TRBJ2-3; CDR3 protein: CSARNLDTQYF; CDR3 DNA: TGCAGTGCTAGGAATTTGGATACGCAGTATTTT
D gene: TRBD2; V gene: TRBV3-1; clone size: few; J gene: TRBJ2-1; CDR3 protein: CASSQLAGPYNEQFF; CDR3 DNA: TGTGCCAGCAGCCAACTAGCGGGCCCCTACAATGAGCAGTTCTTC
D gene: TRBD2; V gene: TRBV6-5; clone size: few; J gene: TRBJ2-7; CDR3 protein: CASSYSTSGSYEQYF; CDR3 DNA: TGTGCCAGCAGTTACTCGACTAGCGGGAGCTACGAGCAGTACTTC
D gene: TRBD1; V gene: TRBV11-1; clone size: .; J gene: TRBJ2-5; CDR3 protein: CASSSQRLGGTGDQETQYF; CDR3 DNA: TGTGCCAGCAGCTCCCAGCGCTTAGGTGGGACAGGGGACCAAGAGACCCAGTACTTC
D gene: .; V gene: TRBV15; clone size: .; J gene: TRBJ2-4; CDR3 protein: CATSSVRALWNIQYF; CDR3 DNA: TGTGCCACCAGCAGTGTCAGGGCCCTCTGGAACATTCAGTACTTC
D gene: TRBD1; V gene: TRBV7-2; clone size: .; J gene: TRBJ2-5; CDR3 protein: CASSTRQGVVGETQYF; CDR3 DNA: TGTGCCAGCAGCACTAGACAGGGGGTTGTAGGGGAGACCCAGTACTTC
D gene: .; V gene: TRBV7-2; clone size: .; J gene: TRBJ1-2; CDR3 protein: CASSPGDGFYGYTF; CDR3 DNA: TGTGCCAGCAGCCCAGGGGACGGCTTCTATGGCTACACCTTC
D gene: .; V gene: TRBV10-3; clone size: .; J gene: TRBJ1-2; CDR3 protein: CAISPPGSNYGYTF; CDR3 DNA: TGTGCCATCAGTCCCCCGGGGTCTAACTATGGCTACACCTTC
D gene: .; V gene: TRBV11-3; clone size: .; J gene: TRBJ2-1; CDR3 protein: CASSLQQVEQFF; CDR3 DNA: TGTGCCAGCAGCCTACAGCAGGTTGAGCAGTTCTTC
D gene: .; V gene: TRBV20-1; clone size: few; J gene: TRBJ1-2; CDR3 protein: CSARGGFRGYTF; CDR3 DNA: TGCAGTGCTAGAGGAGGCTTCCGTGGCTACACCTTC
D gene: .; V gene: TRBV6-2/TRBV6-3; clone size: many; J gene: TRBJ2-5; CDR3 protein: CASRRETQYF; CDR3 DNA: TGTGCCAGCAGGAGGGAGACCCAGTACTTC
D gene: .; V gene: TRBV6-1; clone size: few; J gene: TRBJ1-5; CDR3 protein: CASSPAHYQPQHF; CDR3 DNA: TGTGCCAGCAGTCCAGCCCACTATCAGCCCCAGCATTTT
D gene: .; V gene: TRBV29-1; clone size: .; J gene: TRBJ2-5; CDR3 protein: CSVSEPQETQYF; CDR3 DNA: TGCAGCGTTTCGGAGCCCCAAGAGACCCAGTACTTC
D gene: TRBD1; V gene: TRBV29-1; clone size: few; J gene: TRBJ1-1; CDR3 protein: CSGRGTGEAFF; CDR3 DNA: TGCAGCGGACGCGGGACAGGAGAGGCTTTCTTT
D gene: TRBD1; V gene: TRBV27; clone size: .; J gene: TRBJ2-1; CDR3 protein: CASSLNVRTGAYNEQFF; CDR3 DNA: TGTGCCAGCAGTTTAAATGTAAGGACAGGAGCCTACAATGAGCAGTTCTTC
D gene: TRBD2; V gene: TRBV12-3/TRBV12-4; clone size: few; J gene: TRBJ2-1; CDR3 protein: CASSLIWGTMFF; CDR3 DNA: TGTGCCAGCAGTTTAATTTGGGGGACTATGTTCTTC
D gene: .; V gene: TRBV20-1; clone size: .; J gene: TRBJ2-7; CDR3 protein: CSASPRGEQYF; CDR3 DNA: TGCAGTGCTAGCCCCCGCGGCGAGCAGTACTTC
D gene: .; V gene: TRBV14; clone size: many; J gene: TRBJ1-2; CDR3 protein: CASSRANYGYTF; CDR3 DNA: TGTGCCAGCAGCCGGGCTAACTATGGCTACACCTTC
D gene: .; V gene: TRBV7-9; clone size: .; J gene: TRBJ2-2; CDR3 protein: CASSAGAGNTGELFF; CDR3 DNA: TGTGCCAGCAGCGCCGGGGCAGGGAACACCGGGGAGCTGTTTTTT
D gene: .; V gene: TRBV5-6; clone size: .; J gene: TRBJ2-2; CDR3 protein: CASSLTGPNTGELFF; CDR3 DNA: TGTGCCAGCAGCTTGACGGGTCCGAACACCGGGGAGCTGTTTTTT
D gene: TRBD1; V gene: TRBV5-1; clone size: many; J gene: TRBJ2-7; CDR3 protein: CASSSGTGGYEQYF; CDR3 DNA: TGCGCCAGCAGCTCCGGGACAGGGGGGTACGAGCAGTACTTC
D gene: .; V gene: TRBV12-3/TRBV12-4; clone size: .; J gene: TRBJ2-3; CDR3 protein: CASSRRLSGGTDTQYF; CDR3 DNA: TGTGCCAGCAGCCGCCGATTATCGGGAGGCACAGATACGCAGTATTTT
D gene: .; V gene: TRBV20-1; clone size: .; J gene: TRBJ2-7; CDR3 protein: CSAHRMTHTYEQYF; CDR3 DNA: TGCAGTGCTCACCGGATGACTCACACCTACGAGCAGTACTTC
D gene: .; V gene: TRBV6-2/TRBV6-3; clone size: few; J gene: TRBJ2-5; CDR3 protein: CASSVDSETQYF; CDR3 DNA: TGTGCCAGCAGTGTGGACTCAGAGACCCAGTACTTC
D gene: TRBD2; V gene: TRBV27; clone size: .; J gene: TRBJ2-5; CDR3 protein: CASSFRGPAGDLTQYF; CDR3 DNA: TGTGCCAGCAGTTTCCGGGGACCAGCGGGAGATCTGACCCAGTACTTC
D gene: .; V gene: TRBV11-2; clone size: few; J gene: TRBJ1-5; CDR3 protein: CASSKDSNQPQHF; CDR3 DNA: TGTGCCAGCAGCAAAGATTCCAATCAGCCCCAGCATTTT